This is a list of T cell receptor beta chains from one sample in a study of PD-1 blockade in mismatch repair-deficient tumors. Clones were read by immunoSEQ multiplex PCR, and TCRdb kept only the in-frame ones, dropping some. This sample carries around 25,000 clones, 75% to 85% of them seen once, and the ten largest clones take 20%. The sample here was peripheral blood, taken 12 weeks after starting pembrolizumab. Receptors were obtained from an adult with mismatch repair-deficient cancer. Each CDR3 is given with its conserved first and last residue. D genes are given only for firm matches. Not every row has a clone size; where given, it reads once, few, many or a size class.

>TRBJ2-7|TRBD1|TRBV5-1|.|16
TGCGCCAGTTCGGGACAGGGGGCGTTTGGGGCCTACGAGCAGTACTTC
CASSGQGAFGAYEQYF
>TRBJ1-4|TRBD1|TRBV15|.|14
TGTGCCACCAGAGGGGACAGGGATAATGAAAAACTGTTTTTT
CATRGDRDNEKLFF
>TRBJ1-1|TRBD1|TRBV9|medium-sized|15
TGTGCCAGCAGCCCACCCGGGACAGGGGACACTGAAGCTTTCTTT
CASSPPGTGDTEAFF
>TRBJ2-7|TRBD2|TRBV19|.|18
TGTGCCAGTAGCCCGGGGGGGGCATTCTCCTTAAATTCCTACGAGCAGTACTTC
CASSPGGAFSLNSYEQYF
>TRBJ2-7|.|TRBV5-1|.|15
TGCGCCAGCAGCTTGGAGGGTCGGGCATTCTACGAGCAGTACTTC
CASSLEGRAFYEQYF
>TRBJ2-1|.|TRBV14|.|13
TGTGCCAGCAGCCGAGGACTTTACAATGAGCAGTTCTTC
CASSRGLYNEQFF
>TRBJ2-5|.|TRBV19|.|15
TGTGCCAGTAGTATAGGCAGATCGTACCAAGAGACCCAGTACTTC
CASSIGRSYQETQYF
>TRBJ1-4|TRBD1|TRBV6-1|.|13
TGTGCCTCCCGGAGGGACAGTGCCGAAAAACTGTTTTTT
CASRRDSAEKLFF
>TRBJ2-5|TRBD1|TRBV5-4|.|14
TGTGCCAGCAGCTTGGGAGGGACAGGAGAGACCCAGTACTTC
CASSLGGTGETQYF
>TRBJ2-3|.|TRBV5-5|.|11
TGTGCCAGCGGACGTACAGATACGCAGTATTTT
CASGRTDTQYF
>TRBJ2-5|.|TRBV29-1|.|10
TGCAGCGTGGGGGAGGAGACCCAGTACTTC
CSVGEETQYF
>TRBJ2-3|.|TRBV6-1|few|15
TGTGCCAGCAGCCGCATGGCGGGAAGCACAGATACGCAGTATTTT
CASSRMAGSTDTQYF
>TRBJ1-2|TRBD1|TRBV5-1|.|16
TGCGCCAGCAGCCTTTCTCCACAGGGGACCAGCTATGGCTACACCTTC
CASSLSPQGTSYGYTF
>TRBJ2-3|TRBD2|TRBV4-1|.|15
TGCGCCAGCAAGACTAGCTCGAGGGGAACAGATACGCAGTATTTT
CASKTSSRGTDTQYF
>TRBJ2-3|.|TRBV5-8|.|13
TGTGCCAGCAGCCCACGATCGTTCGGTACGCAGTATTTT
CASSPRSFGTQYF
>TRBJ1-5|.|TRBV19|few|14
TGTGCCAGTAGTATAGTGGGGGGACGACAGCCCCAGCATTTT
CASSIVGGRQPQHF
>TRBJ2-5|.|TRBV11-2|.|16
TGTGCCAGCAGCGTCGGAGGGACGGCCGACGGGGAGACCCAGTACTTC
CASSVGGTADGETQYF
>TRBJ2-7|.|TRBV5-6|.|12
TGTGCCAGCAGCTTGGCCCCGGACGAGCAGTACTTC
CASSLAPDEQYF
>TRBJ2-7|TRBD2|TRBV12-5|.|18
TGTGCTAGTGGTTTGGATCTCCACGGGGGGGGACACATCTACGAGCAGTACTTC
CASGLDLHGGGHIYEQYF
>TRBJ2-2|TRBD2|TRBV11-3|.|18
TGTGCCAGCAGCCTCGGGACTAGCGGGAGGGCCGCCACCGGGGAGCTGTTTTTT
CASSLGTSGRAATGELFF
>TRBJ1-3|.|TRBV29-1|.|12
TGCAGCGTTGAAATTTCCGGAAACACCATATATTTT
CSVEISGNTIYF
>TRBJ2-7|.|TRBV27|.|13
TGTGCCGGTGGGGCAGGAGCCTCCTACGAGCAGTACTTC
CAGGAGASYEQYF
>TRBJ2-2|.|TRBV11-2|.|12
TGTGCCAGCAGCTTAAGCTCCGGGGAGCTGTTTTTT
CASSLSSGELFF